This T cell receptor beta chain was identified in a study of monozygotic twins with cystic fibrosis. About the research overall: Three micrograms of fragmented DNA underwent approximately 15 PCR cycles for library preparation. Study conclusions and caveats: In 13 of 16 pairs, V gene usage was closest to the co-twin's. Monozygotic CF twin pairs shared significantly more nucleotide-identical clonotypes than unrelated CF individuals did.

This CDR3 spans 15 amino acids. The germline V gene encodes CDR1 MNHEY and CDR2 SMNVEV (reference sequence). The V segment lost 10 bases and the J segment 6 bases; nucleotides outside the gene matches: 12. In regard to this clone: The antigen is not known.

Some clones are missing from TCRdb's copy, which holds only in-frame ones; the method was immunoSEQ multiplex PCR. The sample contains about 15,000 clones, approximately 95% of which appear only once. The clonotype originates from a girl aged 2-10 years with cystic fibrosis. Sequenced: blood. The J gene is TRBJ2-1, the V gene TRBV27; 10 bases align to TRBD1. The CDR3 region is CATPLIGQGGNEQFF. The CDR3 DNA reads TGTGCCACCCCACTCATTGGACAGGGGGGCAATGAGCAGTTCTTC.